What follows is one TCR beta chain and its context. Its cognate antigen is unknown. The sample is drawn from a study of cytomegalovirus exposure and HLA in healthy donors. Study-level results: Certain indistinguishable V segments, among them TRBV6-2 and TRBV6-3, were excluded. Available immune exposure information was restricted to CMV serostatus only.

PCR employed 60 Vbeta and 13 Jbeta primers. The assay was immunoSEQ multiplex PCR, and TCRdb's table has in-frame clones only and misses some. Here the sample spans some 160,000 clones, 75% to 80% being singletons. Germline loops: CDR1 MNHNS, CDR2 SASEGT. The V segment lost 2 bases and the J segment 3 bases; nucleotides outside the gene matches: 4. The CDR3 totals 16 residues. Sequenced input: PBMCs. The TCR originated in a woman under 40 in good health and CMV-seronegative. V and J are TRBV6-1 and TRBJ1-5; 10 positions match TRBD1. The DNA of the CDR3 is TGTGCCAGCAGTGAACGGGGGACAGGGGTCAATCAGCCCCAGCATTTT. Protein: CASSERGTGVNQPQHF.